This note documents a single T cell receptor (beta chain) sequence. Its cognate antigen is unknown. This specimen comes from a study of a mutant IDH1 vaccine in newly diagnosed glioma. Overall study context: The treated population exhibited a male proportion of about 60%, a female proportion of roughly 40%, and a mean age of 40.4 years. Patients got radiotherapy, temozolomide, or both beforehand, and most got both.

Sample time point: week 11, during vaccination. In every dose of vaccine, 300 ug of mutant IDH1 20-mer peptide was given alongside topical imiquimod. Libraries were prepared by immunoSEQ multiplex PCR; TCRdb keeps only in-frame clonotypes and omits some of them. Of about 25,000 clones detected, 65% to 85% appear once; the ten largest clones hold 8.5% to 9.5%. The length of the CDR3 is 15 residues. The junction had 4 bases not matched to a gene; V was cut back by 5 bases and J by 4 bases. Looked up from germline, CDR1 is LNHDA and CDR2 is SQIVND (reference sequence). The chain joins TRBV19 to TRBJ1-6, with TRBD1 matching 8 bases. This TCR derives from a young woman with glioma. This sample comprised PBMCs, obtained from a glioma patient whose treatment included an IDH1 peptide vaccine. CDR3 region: CASSSGTGYNSPLHF. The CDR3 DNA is TGTGCCAGTAGTTCCGGGACAGGATATAATTCACCCCTCCACTTT. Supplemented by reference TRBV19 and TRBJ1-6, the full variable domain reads DGGITQSPKYLFRKEGQNVTLSCEQNLNHDAMYWYRQDPGQGLRLIYYSQIVNDFQKGDIAEGYSVSREKKESFPLTVTSAQKNPTAFYLCASSSGTGYNSPLHFGNGTRLTVT.